Below are 15 T cell receptor beta chains sequenced from a single sample in a study of OX40 agonist ivuxolimab in advanced cancers. Repertoires were generated with immunoSEQ multiplex PCR, while TCRdb's copy carries only in-frame clones and drops some. The sample shows tens of thousands of clones, about 85% of them seen only once. Sequencing used CD4+ or CD8+ T cells sorted from blood, obtained in a trial of the OX40 agonist ivuxolimab. The receptor source for this set is an adult with an advanced solid tumor such as melanoma, head and neck, liver or kidney cancer.

This sequence joins TRBV5-8 and TRBJ2-7, with TRBD2 identical over 10 bases. Losses at the gene ends were 1 base for V and 0 bases for J; bases not matched to a gene: 1. Germline V gene lookup returns CDR1 SGHTS and CDR2 YDEGEE. The CDR3 is 15 residues long. CDR3: CASSLTSGASYEQYF. CDR3 sequence (DNA): TGTGCCAGCAGCTTGACTAGCGGGGCCTCCTACGAGCAGTACTTC.

The J gene is TRBJ2-4, the V gene TRBV5-5; D unresolved. V was clipped by 1 base and J by 5 bases, with 22 bases between them. CDR1 SGHKS and CDR2 YYEKEE come from the germline V gene (reference sequence). The CDR3 is 18 residues long. CDR3 coding DNA: TGTGCCAGCAGCTTGTGGGTCGCTCGACTTGCCCCCCAAAACATTCAGTACTTC. It encodes CASSLWVARLAPQNIQYF. Filled out from reference TRBV5-5 and TRBJ2-4, the complete variable domain reads DAGVTQSPTHLIKTRGQQVTLRCSPISGHKSVSWYQQVLGQGPQFIFQYYEKEERGRGNFPDRFSARQFPNYSSELNVNALLLGDSALYLCASSLWVARLAPQNIQYFGAGTRLSVL.

The chain couples TRBV30 to TRBJ1-5, with 7 positions matching TRBD1. CDR3 length: 19 residues. Germline V gene data show CDR1 as GTSNPN and CDR2 as SVGIG (reference sequence). The junction had 16 bases not matched to a gene; V was cut back by 2 bases and J by 0 bases. The CDR3 loop is CAWSSYRGDFRDSNQPQHF. The CDR3 DNA reads TGTGCCTGGAGTTCGTACAGGGGCGATTTTAGGGATAGCAATCAGCCCCAGCATTTT.

This clone occurred once. This rearrangement joins TRBV6-5 to TRBJ2-5; 9 bases align to TRBD1. Germline V gene lookup returns CDR1 MNHEY and CDR2 SVGAGI. The CDR3 runs to 14 residues. With V trimmed by 5 bases and J by 5 bases, 6 bases remained unmatched. CDR3 nucleotides: TGTGCCAGCAGTCGTACAGGGGGCCCGGAGACCCAGTACTTC. Protein product: CASSRTGGPETQYF.

This chain joins TRBV30 and TRBJ1-3; unclear D gene. V was trimmed by 5 bases and J by 1 base, leaving 9 bases between them. There are 13 residues in the CDR3. CDR1 is GTSNPN, CDR2 SVGIG, per germline (reference sequence). The CDR3 sequence: CAWGRVSGNTIYF. The DNA for the CDR3 is TGTGCCTGGGGTAGGGTATCTGGAAACACCATATATTTT.

The CDR3 reads CTLRGQYYEQYF. The CDR3 region has the DNA TGCACCCTACGGGGACAGTACTACGAGCAGTACTTC. The chain carries TRBV29-1 and TRBJ2-7; 7 bases align to TRBD1. This CDR3 has 12 amino acids. Germline CDR1 is SQVTM and CDR2 is ANQGSEA.

In regard to this clone: Other DNA sequences in the sample encode the same CDR3. The chain combines TRBV15 with TRBJ1-1, with 9 bases aligning to TRBD1. The CDR3 consists of 15 residues. With V trimmed by 7 bases and J by 6 bases, 12 bases remained unmatched. CDR1 is LNHNV and CDR2 is YYDKDF in the germline V gene (reference sequence). CDR3 nucleotide sequence: TGTGCCACCACCCCATCCAGGGACAGGGCTGCTGAAGCTTTCTTT. Amino acids: CATTPSRDRAAEAFF.

V usage is TRBV6-1 and J usage is TRBJ2-7; D is perhaps TRBD2 (6 bases). V was shortened by 2 bases and J by 0 bases, with 11 bases between the two germline ends. The CDR3 sequence is 15 residues long. Germline lookup yields CDR1 MNHNS and CDR2 SASEGT. Here the CDR3 reads CASSELAVYSYEQYF. The CDR3 region has the DNA TGTGCCAGCAGTGAATTAGCGGTTTACTCCTACGAGCAGTACTTC.

The rearrangement uses TRBV7-2 and TRBJ2-7, with 14 bases identical to TRBD2. V lost 5 bases, J lost 9 bases, and 6 bases stayed unmatched. From germline, CDR1 is SGHTA and CDR2 FQGNSA. CDR3 length: 14 amino acids. The CDR3 is CASSTGGTSGRQYF. The CDR3 nucleotides are TGTGCCAGCAGCACCGGAGGGACTAGCGGGAGGCAGTACTTC.

V gene TRBV28 combines with J gene TRBJ2-1; the D gene is possibly TRBD2 (5 bases). V was trimmed by 6 bases and J by 4 bases, leaving 13 bases between them. This CDR3 has 14 amino acids. Looked up from germline, CDR1 is MDHEN and CDR2 is SYDVKM. In DNA, the CDR3 is TGTGCCAGCAGCCCGCCCGGGGATTACAATGAGCAGTTCTTC. It translates to CASSPPGDYNEQFF.

V gene TRBV6-1 combines with J gene TRBJ2-2; D is uncertain. CDR3 length: 13 residues. Germline CDR1 and CDR2: MNHNS and SASEGT. The germline V and J ends were trimmed by 6 bases and 2 bases, with 7 bases remaining between them. The CDR3 DNA is TGTGCCAGCAGATCAGGAAACACCGGGGAGCTGTTTTTT. It codes for CASRSGNTGELFF.

The V call is TRBV4-3, the J call TRBJ1-2; D possibly corresponds to TRBD1 (6 bases). The CDR3 is 16 residues long. Germline CDR1 is LGHNA and CDR2 is YSLEER. Trimming took off 4 bases at V and 8 bases at J, with 23 bases between the two ends. CDR3 sequence (DNA): TGCGCCAGCAGCCTCAATACCCGGACAGACGGGGAAGGCTACACCTTC. The encoded protein is CASSLNTRTDGEGYTF.

The chain employs TRBV5-1 and TRBJ2-2; D not resolved. The CDR3 runs 14 residues. Germline V gene sequence: CDR1 SGHRS, CDR2 YFSETQ. V gave up 4 bases and J gave up 7 bases, with 14 bases separating them. CDR3 nucleotides: TGCGCCAGCAGCCAATCGGTCAACCGCGGGGAGCTGTTTTTT. It is translated as CASSQSVNRGELFF. Filled out from reference TRBV5-1 and TRBJ2-2, the complete variable domain reads KAGVTQTPRYLIKTRGQQVTLSCSPISGHRSVSWYQQTPGQGLQFLFEYFSETQRNKGNFPGRFSGRQFSNSRSEMNVSTLELGDSALYLCASSQSVNRGELFFGEGSRLTVL.

The chain joins TRBV7-2 to TRBJ2-1, with TRBD2 matching over 7 bases. The germline V gene has CDR1 SGHTA and CDR2 FQGNSA. The J segment lost 9 bases and the V segment lost 5 bases, leaving 13 bases of the junction unmatched. This CDR3 has 15 amino acids. In DNA, the CDR3 is TGTGCCAGCAGCCCGAACCGGCGGGAGAGTGGTGAGCAGTTCTTC. Translating gives CASSPNRRESGEQFF.

The V call is TRBV6-6, the J call TRBJ2-7; no reliable D call. The V end lost 6 bases, the J end lost 3 bases, and 3 bases lay between the germline ends. Germline assignment: CDR1 MNHNY and CDR2 SVGAGI (reference sequence). CDR3 length equals 10 residues. Here the CDR3 reads CASRNYEQYF. CDR3 coding DNA: TGTGCCAGCAGGAACTACGAGCAGTACTTC.